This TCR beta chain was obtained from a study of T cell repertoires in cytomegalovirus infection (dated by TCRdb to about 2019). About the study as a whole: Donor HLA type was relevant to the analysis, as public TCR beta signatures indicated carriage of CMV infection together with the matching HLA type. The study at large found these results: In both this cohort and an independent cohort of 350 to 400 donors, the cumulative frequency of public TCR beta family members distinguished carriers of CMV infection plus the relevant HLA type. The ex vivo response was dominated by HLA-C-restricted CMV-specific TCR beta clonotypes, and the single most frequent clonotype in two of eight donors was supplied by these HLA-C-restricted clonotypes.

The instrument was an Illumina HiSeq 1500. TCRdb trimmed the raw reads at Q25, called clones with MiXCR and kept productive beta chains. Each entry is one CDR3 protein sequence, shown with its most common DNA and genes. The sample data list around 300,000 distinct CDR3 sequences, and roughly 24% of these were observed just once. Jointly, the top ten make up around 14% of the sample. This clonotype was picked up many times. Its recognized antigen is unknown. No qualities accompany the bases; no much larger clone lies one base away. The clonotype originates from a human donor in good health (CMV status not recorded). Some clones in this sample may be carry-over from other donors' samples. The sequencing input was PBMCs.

The CDR3 region reads CASSQVAGAGELFF. Here is the DNA: TGTGCCAGCAGCCAGGTGGCGGGAGCCGGGGAGCTGTTTTTT. The chain links TRBV7-9 with TRBJ2-2, with 7 bases matching TRBD2. The CDR3 has 14 amino acids, counting the end cysteine and phenylalanine. Of the read, only the CDR3 DNA is kept; its 42 bases are in frame from base 1. V is trimmed back by 5 bases and J by 6 bases, and the junction contains 6 bases that no gene match accounts for. Per the germline V gene (reference sequence), SEHNR is the CDR1 and FQNEAQ is the CDR2.